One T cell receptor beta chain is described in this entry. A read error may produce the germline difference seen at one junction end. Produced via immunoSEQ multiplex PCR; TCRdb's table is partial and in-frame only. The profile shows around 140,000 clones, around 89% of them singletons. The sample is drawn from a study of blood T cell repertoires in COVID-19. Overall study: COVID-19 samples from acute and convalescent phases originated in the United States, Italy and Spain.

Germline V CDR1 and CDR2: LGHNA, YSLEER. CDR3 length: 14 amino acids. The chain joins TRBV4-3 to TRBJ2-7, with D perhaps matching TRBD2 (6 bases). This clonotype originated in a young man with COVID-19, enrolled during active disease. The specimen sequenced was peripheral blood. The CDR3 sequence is CASSQDPGLRPGTF. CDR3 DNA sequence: TGCGCCAGCAGCCAAGACCCGGGACTCCGACCCGGCACCTTC.